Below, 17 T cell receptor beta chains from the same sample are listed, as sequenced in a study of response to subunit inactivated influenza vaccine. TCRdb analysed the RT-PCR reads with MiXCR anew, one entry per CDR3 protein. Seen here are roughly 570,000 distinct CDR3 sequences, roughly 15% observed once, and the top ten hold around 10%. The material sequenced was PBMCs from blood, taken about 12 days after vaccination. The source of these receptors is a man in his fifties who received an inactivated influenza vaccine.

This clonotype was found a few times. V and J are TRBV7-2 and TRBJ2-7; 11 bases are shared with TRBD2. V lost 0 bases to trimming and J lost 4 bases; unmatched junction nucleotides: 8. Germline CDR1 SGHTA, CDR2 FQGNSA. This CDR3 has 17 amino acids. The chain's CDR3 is CASSLARASGGMYEQYF. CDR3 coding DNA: TGTGCCAGCAGCTTAGCGCGGGCTAGCGGGGGGATGTACGAGCAGTACTTC.

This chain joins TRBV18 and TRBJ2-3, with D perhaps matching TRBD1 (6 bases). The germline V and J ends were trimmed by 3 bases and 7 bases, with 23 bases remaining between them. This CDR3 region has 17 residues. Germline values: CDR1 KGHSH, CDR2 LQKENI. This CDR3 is CASSPNTGTQRRNTQYF. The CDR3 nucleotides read TGTGCCAGCTCACCCAATACCGGGACACAACGAAGAAATACGCAGTATTTT.

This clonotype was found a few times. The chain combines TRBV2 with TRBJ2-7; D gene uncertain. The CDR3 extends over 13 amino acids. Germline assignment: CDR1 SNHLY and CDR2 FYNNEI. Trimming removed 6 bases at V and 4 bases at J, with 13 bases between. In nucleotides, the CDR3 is TGTGCCAGCAGCACCGGCCCACCGTACGAGCAGTACTTC. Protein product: CASSTGPPYEQYF.

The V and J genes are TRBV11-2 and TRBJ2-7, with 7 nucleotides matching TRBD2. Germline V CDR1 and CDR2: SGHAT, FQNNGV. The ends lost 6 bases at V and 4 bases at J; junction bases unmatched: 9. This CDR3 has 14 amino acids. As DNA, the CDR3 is TGTGCCAGCAGACCTCAGGGAGGGCGGTACGAGCAGTACTTC. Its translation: CASRPQGGRYEQYF.

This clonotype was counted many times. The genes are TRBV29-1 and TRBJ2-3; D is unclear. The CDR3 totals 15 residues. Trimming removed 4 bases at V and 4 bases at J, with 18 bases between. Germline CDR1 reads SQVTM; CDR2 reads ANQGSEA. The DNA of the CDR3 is TGCAGCGTTGGTGGAACCTTTCAGGTCCCAGATACGCAGTATTTT. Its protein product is CSVGGTFQVPDTQYF.

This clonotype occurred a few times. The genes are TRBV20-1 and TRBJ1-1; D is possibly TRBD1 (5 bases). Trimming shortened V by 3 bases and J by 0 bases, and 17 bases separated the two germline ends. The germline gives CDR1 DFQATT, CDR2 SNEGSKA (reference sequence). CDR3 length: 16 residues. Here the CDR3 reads CSASAPGHMMNTEAFF. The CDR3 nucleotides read TGCAGTGCTAGTGCCCCAGGACACATGATGAACACTGAAGCTTTCTTT.

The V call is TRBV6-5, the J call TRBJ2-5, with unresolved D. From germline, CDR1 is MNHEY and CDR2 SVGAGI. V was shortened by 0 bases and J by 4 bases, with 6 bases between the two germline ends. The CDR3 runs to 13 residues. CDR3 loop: CASSYSSGETQYF. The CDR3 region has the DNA TGTGCCAGCAGTTACTCATCGGGAGAGACCCAGTACTTC.

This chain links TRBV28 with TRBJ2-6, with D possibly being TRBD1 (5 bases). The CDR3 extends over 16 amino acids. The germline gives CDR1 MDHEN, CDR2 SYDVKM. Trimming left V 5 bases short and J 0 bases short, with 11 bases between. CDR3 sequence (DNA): TGTGCCAGCAGTCGAACAGGAGCCTCTGGGGCCAACGTCCTGACTTTC. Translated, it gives CASSRTGASGANVLTF.

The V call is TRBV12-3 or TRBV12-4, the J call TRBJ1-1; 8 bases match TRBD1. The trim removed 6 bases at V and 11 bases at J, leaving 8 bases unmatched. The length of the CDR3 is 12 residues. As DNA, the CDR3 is TGTGCCAGCAGGGACCCAGGGGGCGCGGCTTTCTTT. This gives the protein CASRDPGGAAFF.

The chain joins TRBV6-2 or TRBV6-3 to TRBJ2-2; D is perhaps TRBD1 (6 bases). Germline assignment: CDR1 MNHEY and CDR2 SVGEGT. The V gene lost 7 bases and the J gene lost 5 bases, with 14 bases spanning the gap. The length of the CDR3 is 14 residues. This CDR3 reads CASTRRGGTGELFF. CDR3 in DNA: TGTGCCAGCACTCGCAGGGGCGGAACCGGGGAGCTGTTTTTT.

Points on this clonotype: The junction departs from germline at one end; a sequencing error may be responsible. The CDR3 sequence is CQQPQCGGRDRLDTQYF. DNA for the CDR3: TGCCAGCAGCCACAGTGCGGCGGGCGGGACCGGCTCGATACGCAGTATTTT. The V call is TRBV7-1, the J call TRBJ2-3, with a possible D match to TRBD2 (6 bases). TRBV7-1 is treated as an ORF (open reading frame) with a function not yet certain. The CDR3 sequence is 17 residues long.

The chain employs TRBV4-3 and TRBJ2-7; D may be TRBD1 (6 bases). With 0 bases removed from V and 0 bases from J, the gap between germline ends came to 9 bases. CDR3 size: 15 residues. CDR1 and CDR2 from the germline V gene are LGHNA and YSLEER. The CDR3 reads CASSQDIGGSYEQYF. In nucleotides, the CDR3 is TGCGCCAGCAGCCAAGATATAGGGGGCTCCTACGAGCAGTACTTC.

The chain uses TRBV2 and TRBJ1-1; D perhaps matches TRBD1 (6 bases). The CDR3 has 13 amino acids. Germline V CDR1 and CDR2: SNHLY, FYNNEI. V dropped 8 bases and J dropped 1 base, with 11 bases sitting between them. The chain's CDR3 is CASSGTTNTEAFF. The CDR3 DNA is TGTGCCAGCTCCGGGACAACGAACACTGAAGCTTTCTTT.

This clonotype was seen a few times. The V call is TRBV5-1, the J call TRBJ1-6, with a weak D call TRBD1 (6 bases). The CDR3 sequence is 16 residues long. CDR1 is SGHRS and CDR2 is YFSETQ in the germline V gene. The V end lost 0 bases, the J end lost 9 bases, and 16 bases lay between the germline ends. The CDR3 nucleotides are TGCGCCAGCAGCTTGGGCTTTGGGACAATGACTTCACCCCTCCACTTT. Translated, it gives CASSLGFGTMTSPLHF.

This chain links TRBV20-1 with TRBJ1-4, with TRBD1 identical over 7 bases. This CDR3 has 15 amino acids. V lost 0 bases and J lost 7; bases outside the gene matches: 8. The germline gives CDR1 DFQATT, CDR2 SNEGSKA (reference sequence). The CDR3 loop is CSARDMEGAFEKLFF. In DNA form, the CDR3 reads TGCAGTGCTAGAGATATGGAGGGGGCGTTTGAAAAACTGTTTTTT.

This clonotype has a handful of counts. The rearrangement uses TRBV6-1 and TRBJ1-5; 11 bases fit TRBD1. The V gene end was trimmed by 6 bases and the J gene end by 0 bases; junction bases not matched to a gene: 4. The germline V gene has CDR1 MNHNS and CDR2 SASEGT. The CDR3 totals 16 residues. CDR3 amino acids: CASRDRGRDSNQPQHF. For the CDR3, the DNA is TGTGCCAGCAGGGACAGGGGGCGGGATAGCAATCAGCCCCAGCATTTT.

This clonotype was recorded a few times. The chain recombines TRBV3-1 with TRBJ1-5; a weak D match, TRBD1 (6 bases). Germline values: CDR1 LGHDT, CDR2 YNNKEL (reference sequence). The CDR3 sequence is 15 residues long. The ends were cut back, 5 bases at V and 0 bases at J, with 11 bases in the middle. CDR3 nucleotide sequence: TGTGCCAGCAGCGCCCAGGGGTATAGCAATCAGCCCCAGCATTTT. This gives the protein CASSAQGYSNQPQHF.